One sample yielded the 22 T cell receptor beta chains listed below, sequenced in a study of blood T cells in healthy people across ages. Together with a sample-barcoded 5' primer, a J-beta primer mix was included in a second PCR lasting about 7 to 11 cycles. TCRdb re-analysed the 5' RACE reads in MiXCR, keeping a single row per CDR3 protein. This table has about 1.4 million distinct CDR3 sequences, around 55% appearing once. Sequenced input: blood. All receptors come from a man between 18 and 35 years old in good health.

This clonotype appeared a few times. The chain carries TRBV12-3 or TRBV12-4 and TRBJ1-1; D might be TRBD1 (5 bases). V was clipped by 7 bases and J by 6 bases, with 12 bases between them. The CDR3 loop spans 12 amino acids. The CDR3 spells CASTLGAAEAFF. As DNA, the CDR3 is TGTGCCAGCACCCTTGGGGCAGCTGAAGCTTTCTTT.

The rearrangement links TRBV2 to TRBJ2-3; the match to TRBD1 covers 8 bases. The CDR3 contains 15 residues. Germline values: CDR1 SNHLY, CDR2 FYNNEI. V dropped 3 bases and J dropped 2; count of bases not matched to a gene: 4. The CDR3 DNA is TGTGCCAGCAGTGACCCGGGACAGGTCACAGATACGCAGTATTTT. Translation: CASSDPGQVTDTQYF.

The V and J genes are TRBV4-1 and TRBJ2-5; weak D call: TRBD2 (5 bases). With 3 bases removed from V and 2 bases from J, the gap between germline ends came to 10 bases. The length of the CDR3 is 14 residues. Germline CDR1 and CDR2: MGHRA and YSYEKL. CDR3 residues: CASSHQDWQETQYF. In nucleotides, the CDR3 is TGCGCCAGCAGCCACCAGGACTGGCAAGAGACCCAGTACTTC.

The chain uses TRBV15 and TRBJ2-7, with a tentative D call TRBD2 (5 bases). V was pared by 5 bases and J by 9 bases, with 11 bases between. Germline CDR1 and CDR2: LNHNV and YYDKDF (reference sequence). The CDR3 totals 11 residues. The CDR3 sequence: CATSGGRGQYF. The DNA for the CDR3 is TGTGCCACCAGCGGAGGACGAGGGCAGTACTTC.

On this clonotype itself: Compared with germline, one end of the junction differs, possibly owing to a read error. This chain uses TRBV2 with TRBJ2-4; the match to TRBD2 covers 8 bases. CDR1 and CDR2 (germline): SNHLY, FYNNEI. CDR3 length: 18 amino acids. CDR3 protein: CASSQAGVTTKAKNIQYF. The CDR3 coding sequence is TGTGCCAGCAGTCAAGCGGGAGTGACCACAAAAGCCAAAAACATTCAGTACTTC.

There are a few counts of this clonotype. V and J are TRBV4-3 and TRBJ1-2; D gene unclear. This CDR3 has 13 residues. Trimming took 3 bases from V and 2 from J, leaving 7 bases between them. Germline CDR1 LGHNA, CDR2 YSLEER. The CDR3 region has the DNA TGCGCCAGCAGCCACGGACGGAACTATGGCTACACCTTC. This translates into CASSHGRNYGYTF.

The chain couples TRBV3-1 to TRBJ2-1; D possibly uses TRBD1 or TRBD2 (5 bases each). V lost 2 bases and J 8 bases, leaving 13 bases between the germline ends. The length of the CDR3 is 14 residues. The germline V gene has CDR1 LGHDT and CDR2 YNNKEL (reference sequence). In nucleotides, the CDR3 is TGTGCCAGCAGCCAATACGGGGCCCCCGATGAGCAGTTCTTC. Translating it yields CASSQYGAPDEQFF.

The chain carries TRBV7-9 and TRBJ2-7; tentatively, D is TRBD2 (5 bases). The V end lost 2 bases, the J end lost 5 bases, and 16 bases lay between the germline ends. Germline V gene sequence: CDR1 SEHNR, CDR2 FQNEAQ (reference sequence). There are 15 residues in the CDR3. The CDR3 DNA follows: TGTGCCAGCAGCTTACTGGCTAGCTCCACCGACGAGCAGTACTTC. It encodes CASSLLASSTDEQYF.

This clonotype has just a few counts. The CDR3 DNA sequence: TGTGCCAGCAGCCCCTCGGGGGGAACTAACTATGGCTACACCTTC. It encodes CASSPSGGTNYGYTF. The chain is built from TRBV9 and TRBJ1-2, with a weak D call TRBD1 (5 bases). The CDR3 covers 15 residues. Germline values: CDR1 SGDLS, CDR2 YYNGEE. The V end was cut by 4 bases, the J end by 0 bases, with 13 bases between.

The V call is TRBV5-1, the J call TRBJ2-7, with D tentatively TRBD2 (6 bases). V was pared by 3 bases and J by 1 base, with 17 bases between. Germline V gene data show CDR1 as SGHRS and CDR2 as YFSETQ. The CDR3 spans 16 residues. DNA for the CDR3: TGCGCCAGCAGCTCACCCGGGGGATCTGATTCCTACGAGCAGTACTTC. This encodes CASSSPGGSDSYEQYF.

This clonotype was recorded a few times. The chain has TRBV4-3 and TRBJ1-1; 7 nucleotides align to TRBD1. CDR3 size: 16 residues. Per the germline V gene, CDR1 is LGHNA and CDR2 is YSLEER. V shed 6 bases and J 8 bases; nucleotides not matched to a gene: 18. The CDR3 sequence is CASRVTLQTGTPEAFF. CDR3 coding DNA: TGCGCCAGCAGGGTAACCCTCCAGACAGGGACGCCAGAAGCTTTCTTT.

The chain couples TRBV20-1 to TRBJ1-3; 7 nucleotides match TRBD1. CDR1 and CDR2 from the germline V gene are DFQATT and SNEGSKA (reference sequence). V dropped 6 bases and J dropped 3; count of bases not matched to a gene: 11. This CDR3 spans 15 amino acids. The CDR3 loop reads CSAEGGGTFGNTIYF. Here the CDR3 DNA reads TGCAGTGCAGAAGGGGGCGGCACCTTTGGAAACACCATATATTTT.

In the case of this clonotype: One end of the junction varies from germline; a read error may be responsible. This chain links TRBV7-7 with TRBJ2-7; a possible D gene is TRBD2 (6 bases). The DNA end favors TRBJ2-5, so the J call may be wrong. Per the germline V gene, CDR1 is SSHAT and CDR2 is FNYEAQ (reference sequence). CDR3 length equals 14 residues. This CDR3 reads CASSLEEGTETQYF. As DNA, the CDR3 is TGTGCTAGCAGCTTAGAGGAGGGGACAGAGACCCAGTACTTC.

The chain is built from TRBV7-9 and TRBJ2-7, with D unclear. Trimming shortened V by 1 base and J by 2 bases, and 12 bases separated the two germline ends. Germline loops: CDR1 SEHNR, CDR2 FQNEAQ (reference sequence). CDR3 length: 15 amino acids. Here the CDR3 DNA reads TGTGCCAGCAGCTTAGGGACCACTTCTACCTACGAGCAGTACTTC. Protein sequence: CASSLGTTSTYEQYF.

This chain joins TRBV4-3 and TRBJ1-6, with D unclear. CDR1 is LGHNA, CDR2 YSLEER, per germline. The CDR3 loop spans 15 amino acids. V dropped 1 base and J dropped 10 bases, with 14 bases sitting between them. The CDR3 region has the DNA TGCGCCAGCAGCCAAGCGAGGTTCGGGAGATCACCCCTCCACTTT. This encodes CASSQARFGRSPLHF.

The chain couples TRBV20-1 to TRBJ2-1; 8 bases are a match to TRBD2. This CDR3 region has 11 residues. CDR1 is DFQATT, CDR2 SNEGSKA, per germline (reference sequence). Unmatched junction bases numbered 6, after V lost 5 bases and J lost 12 bases. DNA for the CDR3: TGCAGTGCTGGACCGGGACTAGGGCAGTTCTTC. It is translated as CSAGPGLGQFF.

The rearrangement links TRBV12-3 or TRBV12-4 to TRBJ2-3, with a possible D match to TRBD1 (6 bases). The CDR3 spans 17 residues. Trimming pared 5 bases from V and 0 bases from J, leaving 18 bases between. This CDR3 reads CASSGSYADSSTDTQYF. The CDR3 bases are TGTGCCAGCAGTGGCTCCTATGCGGACAGTAGCACAGATACGCAGTATTTT.

J is TRBJ2-1 and V is TRBV3-1; no definite D call. CDR1 and CDR2 (germline): LGHDT, YNNKEL (reference sequence). The length of the CDR3 is 13 residues. Trimming took 4 bases from V and 7 from J, leaving 11 bases between them. Here the CDR3 reads CASSRVGINEQFF. CDR3 DNA sequence: TGTGCCAGCAGCCGGGTCGGCATTAATGAGCAGTTCTTC.

This clonotype was detected a few times. J is TRBJ1-2 and V is TRBV7-2, with 9 nucleotides matching TRBD1. This CDR3 has 15 amino acids. Germline V gene lookup returns CDR1 SGHTA and CDR2 FQGNSA. Losses at the gene ends were 4 bases for V and 6 bases for J; bases not matched to a gene: 9. The CDR3, as DNA: TGTGCCAGCAGCTCCCTCCCGGGACAGGGTAATGGCTACACCTTC. Translation gives CASSSLPGQGNGYTF.

This chain joins TRBV5-4 and TRBJ2-5; 8 nucleotides align to TRBD1. The length of the CDR3 is 15 residues. Germline CDR1 SGHNT, CDR2 YYREEE (reference sequence). The V and J ends lost 4 bases and 2 bases, in that order; junction bases with no gene match: 7. CDR3 loop: CASSRDRGTQETQYF. The CDR3 DNA follows: TGTGCCAGCAGCCGCGACAGGGGAACTCAAGAGACCCAGTACTTC. Filled out from reference TRBV5-4 and TRBJ2-5, the complete variable domain reads ETGVTQSPTHLIKTRGQQVTLRCSSQSGHNTVSWYQQALGQGPQFIFQYYREEENGRGNFPPRFSGLQFPNYSSELNVNALELDDSALYLCASSRDRGTQETQYFGPGTRLLVL.

The rearrangement uses TRBV2 and TRBJ2-1, with D unresolved. The germline V gene encodes CDR1 SNHLY and CDR2 FYNNEI. The CDR3 sequence is 13 residues long. The V end was cut by 6 bases, the J end by 6 bases, with 12 bases between. As DNA, the CDR3 is TGTGCCAGCAGCCCCGGACCCCTCAATGAGCAGTTCTTC. It is translated as CASSPGPLNEQFF. Variable domain in full (rest from reference TRBV2 and TRBJ2-1): EPEVTQTPSHQVTQMGQEVILRCVPISNHLYFYWYRQILGQKVEFLVSFYNNEISEKSEIFDDQFSVERPDGSNFTLKIRSTKLEDSAMYFCASSPGPLNEQFFGPGTRLTVL.

This clonotype was observed a few times. A junction boundary mismatches the germline segment, possibly from a read error. The chain combines TRBV4-1 with TRBJ1-2; perhaps TRBD1 as D (6 bases). The CDR3 totals 14 residues. The germline gives CDR1 MGHRA, CDR2 YSYEKL. CDR3 sequence reads: CASSQVQGNYGYTF. CDR3 DNA sequence: TGTGCCAGCAGCCAAGTCCAGGGGAATTATGGCTACACCTTC.